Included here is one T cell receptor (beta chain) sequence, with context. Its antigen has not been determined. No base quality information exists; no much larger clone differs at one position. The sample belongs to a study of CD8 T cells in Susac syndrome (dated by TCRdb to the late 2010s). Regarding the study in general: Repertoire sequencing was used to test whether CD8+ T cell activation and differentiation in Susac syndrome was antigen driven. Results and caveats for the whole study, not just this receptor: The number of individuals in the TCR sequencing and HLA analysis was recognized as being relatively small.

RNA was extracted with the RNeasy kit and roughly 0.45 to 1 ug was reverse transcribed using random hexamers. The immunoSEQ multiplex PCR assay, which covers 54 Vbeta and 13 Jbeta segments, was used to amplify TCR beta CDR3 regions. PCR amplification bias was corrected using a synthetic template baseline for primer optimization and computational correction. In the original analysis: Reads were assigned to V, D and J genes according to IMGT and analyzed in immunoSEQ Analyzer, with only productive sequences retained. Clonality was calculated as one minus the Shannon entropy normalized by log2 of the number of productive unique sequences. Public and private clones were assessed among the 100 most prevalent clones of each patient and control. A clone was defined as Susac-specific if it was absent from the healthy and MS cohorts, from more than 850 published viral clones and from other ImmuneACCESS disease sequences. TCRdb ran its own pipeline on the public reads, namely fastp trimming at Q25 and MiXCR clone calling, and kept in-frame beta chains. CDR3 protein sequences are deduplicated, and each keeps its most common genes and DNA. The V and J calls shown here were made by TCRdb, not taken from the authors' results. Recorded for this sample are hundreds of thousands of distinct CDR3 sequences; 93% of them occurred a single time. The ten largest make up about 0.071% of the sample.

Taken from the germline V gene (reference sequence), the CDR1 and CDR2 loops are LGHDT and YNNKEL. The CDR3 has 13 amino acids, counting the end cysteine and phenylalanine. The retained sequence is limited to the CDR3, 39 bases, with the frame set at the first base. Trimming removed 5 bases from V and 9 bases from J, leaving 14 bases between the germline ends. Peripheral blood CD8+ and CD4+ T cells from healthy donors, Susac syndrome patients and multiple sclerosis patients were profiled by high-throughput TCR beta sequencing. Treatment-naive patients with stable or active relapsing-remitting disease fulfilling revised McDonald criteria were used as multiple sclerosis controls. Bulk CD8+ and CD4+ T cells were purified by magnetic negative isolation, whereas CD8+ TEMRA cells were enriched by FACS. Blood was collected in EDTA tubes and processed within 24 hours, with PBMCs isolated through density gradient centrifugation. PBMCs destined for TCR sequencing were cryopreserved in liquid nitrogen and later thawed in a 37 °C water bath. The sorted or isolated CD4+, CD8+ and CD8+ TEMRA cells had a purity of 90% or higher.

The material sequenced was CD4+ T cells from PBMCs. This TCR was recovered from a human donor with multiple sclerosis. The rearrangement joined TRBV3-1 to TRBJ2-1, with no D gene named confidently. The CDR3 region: CASSYSLEPEQFF. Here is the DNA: TGTGCCAGCAGCTATTCTTTGGAACCTGAGCAGTTCTTC.